Sequencing of this T cell receptor beta chain was carried out in a study of blood T cell repertoires in COVID-19. Study-level information: PBMCs, B-cell-depleted T cells, or T cells were the source of the cDNA or gDNA that made up the material.

CDR1 GTSNPN and CDR2 SVGIG come from the germline V gene (reference sequence). V lost 3 bases, J lost 3 bases, and 7 bases stayed unmatched. The CDR3 consists of 15 residues. In the original processing: Scientists estimated how many nucleated cells there were by amplifying reference gene primers. Sequencing used immunoSEQ multiplex PCR; TCRdb keeps in-frame clones, though not all of them. The V and J calls and clone size come from that table; D and trimming were worked out from the DNA. Of about 110,000 clones listed, approximately 84% are singletons. The genes are TRBV30 and TRBJ2-1, with 8 bases identical to TRBD1. The origin of this receptor is a middle-aged man with acute or convalescent COVID-19. The sequencing sample was made of peripheral blood. CDR3 in DNA: TGTGCCTGGAGCAGGGGGCGGTTCAACTACAATGAGCAGTTCTTC. The encoded protein is CAWSRGRFNYNEQFF. The full variable domain, its missing parts supplied by reference TRBV30 and TRBJ2-1, is SQTIHQWPATLVQPVGSPLSLECTVEGTSNPNLYWYRQAAGRGLQLLFYSVGIGQISSEVPQNLSASRPQDRQFILSSKKLLLSDSGFYLCAWSRGRFNYNEQFFGPGTRLTVL.